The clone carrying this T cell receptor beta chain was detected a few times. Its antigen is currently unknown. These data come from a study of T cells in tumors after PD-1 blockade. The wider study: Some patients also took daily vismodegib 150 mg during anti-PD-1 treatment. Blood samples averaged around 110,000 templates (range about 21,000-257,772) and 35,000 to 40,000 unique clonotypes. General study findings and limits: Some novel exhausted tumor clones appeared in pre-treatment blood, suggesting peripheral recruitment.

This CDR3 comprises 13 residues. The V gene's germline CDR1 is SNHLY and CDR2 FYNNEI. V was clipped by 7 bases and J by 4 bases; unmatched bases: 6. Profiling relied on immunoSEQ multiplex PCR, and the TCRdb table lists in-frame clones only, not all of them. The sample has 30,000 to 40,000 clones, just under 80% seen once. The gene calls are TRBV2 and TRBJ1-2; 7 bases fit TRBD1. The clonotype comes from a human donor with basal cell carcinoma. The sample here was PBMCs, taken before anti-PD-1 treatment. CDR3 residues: CASTSGQSYGYTF. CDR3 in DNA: TGTGCCAGCACTTCGGGACAGTCCTATGGCTACACCTTC.